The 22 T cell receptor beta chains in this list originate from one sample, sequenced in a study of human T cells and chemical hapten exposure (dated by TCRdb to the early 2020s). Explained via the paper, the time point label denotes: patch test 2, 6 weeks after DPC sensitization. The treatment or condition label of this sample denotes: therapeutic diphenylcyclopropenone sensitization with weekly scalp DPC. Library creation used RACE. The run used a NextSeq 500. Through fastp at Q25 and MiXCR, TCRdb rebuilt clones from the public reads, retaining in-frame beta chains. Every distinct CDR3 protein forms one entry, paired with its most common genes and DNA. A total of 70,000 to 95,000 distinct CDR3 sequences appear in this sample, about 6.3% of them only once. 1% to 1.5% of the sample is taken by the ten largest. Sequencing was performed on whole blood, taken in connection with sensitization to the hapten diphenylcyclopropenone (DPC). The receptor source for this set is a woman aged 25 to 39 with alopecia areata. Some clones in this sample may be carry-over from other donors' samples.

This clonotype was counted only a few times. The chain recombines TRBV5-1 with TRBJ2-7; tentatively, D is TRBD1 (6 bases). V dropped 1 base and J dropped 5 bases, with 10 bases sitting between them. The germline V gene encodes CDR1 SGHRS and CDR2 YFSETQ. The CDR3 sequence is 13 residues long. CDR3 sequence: CASSLRRDNEQYF. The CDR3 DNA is TGCGCCAGCAGCTTGCGCAGGGACAACGAGCAGTACTTC.

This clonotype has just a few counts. The CDR3 nucleotides read TGTGCCAGTAGTATCGGTGTCCTTGACAGCTACGAGCAGTACTTC. This encodes CASSIGVLDSYEQYF. The rearrangement links TRBV19 to TRBJ2-7; tentatively, D is TRBD1 (5 bases). V lost 3 bases, J lost 3 bases, and 15 bases lay in between. This CDR3 is 15 amino acids long. Germline assignment: CDR1 LNHDA and CDR2 SQIVND (reference sequence).

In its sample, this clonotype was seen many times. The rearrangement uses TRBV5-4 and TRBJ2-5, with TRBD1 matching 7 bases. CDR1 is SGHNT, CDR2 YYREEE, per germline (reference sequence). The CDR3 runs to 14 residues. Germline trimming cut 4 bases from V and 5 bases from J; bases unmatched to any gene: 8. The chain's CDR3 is CASSQRGRGETQYF. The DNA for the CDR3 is TGTGCCAGCAGCCAAAGGGGGCGCGGGGAGACCCAGTACTTC.

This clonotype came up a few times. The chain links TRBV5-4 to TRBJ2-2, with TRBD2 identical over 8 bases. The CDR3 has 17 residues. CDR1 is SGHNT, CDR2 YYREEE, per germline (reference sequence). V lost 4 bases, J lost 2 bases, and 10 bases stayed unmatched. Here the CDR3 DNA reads TGTGCCAGCAGCCCACCCGGGACTAGAGTTAACACCGGGGAGCTGTTTTTT. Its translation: CASSPPGTRVNTGELFF.

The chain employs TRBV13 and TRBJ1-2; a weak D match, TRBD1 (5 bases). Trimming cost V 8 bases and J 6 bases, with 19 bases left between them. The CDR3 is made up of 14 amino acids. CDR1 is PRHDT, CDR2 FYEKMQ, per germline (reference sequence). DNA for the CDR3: TGTGCCAGCCAAATAAAGGGGTTTGAAAATGGCTACACCTTC. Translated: CASQIKGFENGYTF.

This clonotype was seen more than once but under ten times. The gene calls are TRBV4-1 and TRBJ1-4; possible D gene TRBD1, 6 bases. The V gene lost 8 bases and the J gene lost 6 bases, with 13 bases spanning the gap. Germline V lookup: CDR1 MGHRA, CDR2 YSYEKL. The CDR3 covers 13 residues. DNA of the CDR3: TGCGCCAGCCAAGACAGGTCGCATGAAAAACTGTTTTTT. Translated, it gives CASQDRSHEKLFF.

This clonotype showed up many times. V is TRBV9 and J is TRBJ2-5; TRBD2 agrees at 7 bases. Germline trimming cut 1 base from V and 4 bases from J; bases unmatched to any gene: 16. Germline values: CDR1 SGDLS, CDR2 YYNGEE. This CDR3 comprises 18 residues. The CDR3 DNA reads TGTGCCAGCAGCGTAACCCCCTCAGGGTTCGGGGGGAGAGAGACCCAGTACTTC. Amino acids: CASSVTPSGFGGRETQYF.

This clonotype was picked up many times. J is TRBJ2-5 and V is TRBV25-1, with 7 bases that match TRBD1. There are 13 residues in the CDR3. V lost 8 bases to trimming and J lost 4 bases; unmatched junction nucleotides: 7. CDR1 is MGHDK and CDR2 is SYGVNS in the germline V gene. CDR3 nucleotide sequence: TGTGCCAGCCTGGACAGGTTTTTAGAGACCCAGTACTTC. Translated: CASLDRFLETQYF.

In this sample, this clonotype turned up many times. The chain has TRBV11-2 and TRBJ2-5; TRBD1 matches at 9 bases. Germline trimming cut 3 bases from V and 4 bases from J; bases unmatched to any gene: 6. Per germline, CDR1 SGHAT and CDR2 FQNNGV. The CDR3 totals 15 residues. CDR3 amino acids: CASSLGTGSVETQYF. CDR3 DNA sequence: TGTGCCAGCAGCTTGGGGACAGGGTCGGTAGAGACCCAGTACTTC.

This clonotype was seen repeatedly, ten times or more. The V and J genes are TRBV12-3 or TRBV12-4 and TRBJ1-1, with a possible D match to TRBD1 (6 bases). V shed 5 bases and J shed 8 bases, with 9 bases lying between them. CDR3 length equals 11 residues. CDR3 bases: TGTGCCAGCAGTGGGGGCCCGGAAGCTTTCTTT. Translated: CASSGGPEAFF.

As DNA, the CDR3 is TGTGCCAGCAGTTACCCAATTTCCGGGACAGGGCTAGCTAACTATGGCTACACCTTC. It yields the protein CASSYPISGTGLANYGYTF. The chain links TRBV6-6 to TRBJ1-2, with TRBD1 matching 9 bases. Germline V lookup: CDR1 MNHNY, CDR2 SVGAGI (reference sequence). The CDR3 covers 19 residues. Trimming at V came to 2 bases and at J to 0 bases, leaving 13 bases not matched to a gene.

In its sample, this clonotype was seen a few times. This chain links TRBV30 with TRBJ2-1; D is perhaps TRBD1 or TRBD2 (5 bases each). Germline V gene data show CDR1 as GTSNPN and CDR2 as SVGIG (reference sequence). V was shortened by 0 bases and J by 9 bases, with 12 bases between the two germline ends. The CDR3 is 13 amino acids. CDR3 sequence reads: CAWSVSRGAEQFF. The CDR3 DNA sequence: TGTGCCTGGAGTGTCTCGAGGGGTGCTGAGCAGTTCTTC.

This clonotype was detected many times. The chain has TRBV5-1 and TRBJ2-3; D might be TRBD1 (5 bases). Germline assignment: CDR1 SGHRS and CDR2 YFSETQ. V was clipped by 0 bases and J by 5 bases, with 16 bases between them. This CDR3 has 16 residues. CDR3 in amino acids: CASSLAGGSRGDTQYF. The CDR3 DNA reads TGCGCCAGCAGCTTGGCGGGCGGCTCAAGGGGAGATACGCAGTATTTT.

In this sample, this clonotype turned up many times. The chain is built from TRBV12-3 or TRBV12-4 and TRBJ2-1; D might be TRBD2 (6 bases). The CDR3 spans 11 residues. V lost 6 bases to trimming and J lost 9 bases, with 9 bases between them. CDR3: CASSPGGEQFF. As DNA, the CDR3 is TGTGCCAGCAGCCCCGGGGGTGAGCAGTTCTTC.

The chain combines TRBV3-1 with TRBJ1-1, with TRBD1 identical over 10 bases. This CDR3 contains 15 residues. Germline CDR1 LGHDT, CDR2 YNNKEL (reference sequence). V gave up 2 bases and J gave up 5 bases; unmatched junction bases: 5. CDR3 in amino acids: CASSQSWDRGTEAFF. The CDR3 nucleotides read TGTGCCAGCAGCCAATCCTGGGACAGGGGAACTGAAGCTTTCTTT.

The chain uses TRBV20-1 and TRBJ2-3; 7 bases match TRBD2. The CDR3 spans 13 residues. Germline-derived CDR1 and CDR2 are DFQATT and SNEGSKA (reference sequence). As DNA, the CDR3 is TGCAGAGCTCACGGGGGGAGCACAGATACGCAGTATTTT. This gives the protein CRAHGGSTDTQYF.

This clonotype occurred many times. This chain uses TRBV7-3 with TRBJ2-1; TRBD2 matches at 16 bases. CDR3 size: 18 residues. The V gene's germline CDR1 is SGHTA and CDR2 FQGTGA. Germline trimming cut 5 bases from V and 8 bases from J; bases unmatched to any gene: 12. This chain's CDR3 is CASSPEGTSGGVMDEQFF. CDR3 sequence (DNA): TGTGCCAGCAGCCCGGAGGGGACTAGCGGGGGGGTGATGGATGAGCAGTTCTTC.

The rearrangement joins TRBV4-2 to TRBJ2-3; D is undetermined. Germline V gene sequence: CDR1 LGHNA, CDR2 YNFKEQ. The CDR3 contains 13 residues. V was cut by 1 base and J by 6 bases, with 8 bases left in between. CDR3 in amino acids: CASSQVEADTQYF. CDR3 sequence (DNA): TGTGCCAGCAGCCAAGTAGAAGCGGATACGCAGTATTTT.

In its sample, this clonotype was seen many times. CDR3 amino acids: CASGRVPNTEAFF. The CDR3 coding sequence is TGTGCCAGCGGGAGAGTGCCGAACACTGAAGCTTTCTTT. This chain uses TRBV13 with TRBJ1-1; no firm D call. This CDR3 contains 13 residues. Looked up from germline, CDR1 is PRHDT and CDR2 is FYEKMQ (reference sequence). V gave up 8 bases and J gave up 1 base, with 11 bases separating them.

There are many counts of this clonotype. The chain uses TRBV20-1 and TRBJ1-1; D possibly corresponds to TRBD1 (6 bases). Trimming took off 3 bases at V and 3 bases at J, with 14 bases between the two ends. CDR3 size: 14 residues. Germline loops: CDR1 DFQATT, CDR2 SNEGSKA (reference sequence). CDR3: CSARYPDSYTEAFF. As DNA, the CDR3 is TGCAGTGCTAGGTACCCGGACAGCTACACTGAAGCTTTCTTT.

CDR3 sequence (DNA): TGTGCCAGCAGAGGGGGACTCTACGAGCAGTACTTC. Residues: CASRGGLYEQYF. J is TRBJ2-7 and V is TRBV2; the D call may be TRBD1 or TRBD2 (6 bases each). V lost 6 bases to trimming and J lost 3 bases, with 9 bases between them. This CDR3 has 12 residues. In germline, CDR1 is SNHLY, CDR2 FYNNEI.

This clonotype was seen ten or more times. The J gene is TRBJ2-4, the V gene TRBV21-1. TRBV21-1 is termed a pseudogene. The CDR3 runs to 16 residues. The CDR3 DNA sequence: TGTGCCAGCAGGAGACATCGACCCCTAGCCAAAAACATTCAGTACTTC. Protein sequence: CASRRHRPLAKNIQYF.